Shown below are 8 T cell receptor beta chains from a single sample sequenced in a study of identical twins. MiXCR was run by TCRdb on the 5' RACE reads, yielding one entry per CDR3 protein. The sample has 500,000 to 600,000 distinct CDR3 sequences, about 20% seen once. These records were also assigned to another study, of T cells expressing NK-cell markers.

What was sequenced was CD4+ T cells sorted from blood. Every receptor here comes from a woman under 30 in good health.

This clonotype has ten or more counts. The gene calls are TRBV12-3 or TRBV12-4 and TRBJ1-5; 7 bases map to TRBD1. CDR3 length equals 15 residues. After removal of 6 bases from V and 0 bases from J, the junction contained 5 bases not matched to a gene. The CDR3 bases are TGTGCCAGCAGCCCCGGGACAGCTAGCAATCAGCCCCAGCATTTT. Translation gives CASSPGTASNQPQHF.

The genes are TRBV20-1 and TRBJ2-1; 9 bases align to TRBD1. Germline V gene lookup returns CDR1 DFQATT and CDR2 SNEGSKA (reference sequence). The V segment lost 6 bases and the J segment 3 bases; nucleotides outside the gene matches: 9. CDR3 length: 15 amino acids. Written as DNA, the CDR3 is TGCAGTGCCTCACAGGGGGCGAGTCTCTACAATGAGCAGTTCTTC. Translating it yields CSASQGASLYNEQFF.

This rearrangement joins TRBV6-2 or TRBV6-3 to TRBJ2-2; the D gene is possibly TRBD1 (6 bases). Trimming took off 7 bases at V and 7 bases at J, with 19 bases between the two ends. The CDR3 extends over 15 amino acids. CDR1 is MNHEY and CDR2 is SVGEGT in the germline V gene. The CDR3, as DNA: TGTGCCAGCACCCTTCCTCCAGGGGCGAACGGGGAGCTGTTTTTT. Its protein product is CASTLPPGANGELFF.

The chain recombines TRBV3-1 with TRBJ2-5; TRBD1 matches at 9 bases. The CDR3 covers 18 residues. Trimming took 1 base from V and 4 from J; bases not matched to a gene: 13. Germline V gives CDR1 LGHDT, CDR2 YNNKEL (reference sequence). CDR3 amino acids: CASSQVVGTGRFVETQYF. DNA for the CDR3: TGTGCCAGCAGCCAAGTTGTTGGGACAGGGAGGTTTGTAGAGACCCAGTACTTC.

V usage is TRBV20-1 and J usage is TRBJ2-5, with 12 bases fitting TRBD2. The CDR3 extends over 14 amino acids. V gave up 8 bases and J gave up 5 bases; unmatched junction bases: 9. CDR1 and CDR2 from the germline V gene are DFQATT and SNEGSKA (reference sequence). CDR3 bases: TGCAGTTCCTCTAGCGGGGGGGCTGGGGAGACCCAGTACTTC. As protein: CSSSSGGAGETQYF.

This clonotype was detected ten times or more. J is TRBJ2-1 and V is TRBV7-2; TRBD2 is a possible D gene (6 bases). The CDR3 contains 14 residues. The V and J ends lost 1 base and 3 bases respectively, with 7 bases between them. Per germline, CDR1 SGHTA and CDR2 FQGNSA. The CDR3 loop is CASSLVSGYNEQFF. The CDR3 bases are TGTGCCAGCAGCTTAGTTAGCGGCTACAATGAGCAGTTCTTC.

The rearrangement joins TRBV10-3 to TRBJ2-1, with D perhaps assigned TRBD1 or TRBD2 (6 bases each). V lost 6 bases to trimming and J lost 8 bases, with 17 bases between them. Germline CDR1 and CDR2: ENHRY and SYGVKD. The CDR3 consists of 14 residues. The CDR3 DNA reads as TGTGCCATCAGCAGCCAGGAGGGGGTGGATGAGCAGTTCTTC. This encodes CAISSQEGVDEQFF.

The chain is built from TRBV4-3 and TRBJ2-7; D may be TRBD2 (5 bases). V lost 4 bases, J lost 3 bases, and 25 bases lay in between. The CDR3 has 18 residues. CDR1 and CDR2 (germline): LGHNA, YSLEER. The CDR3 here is CASSPGAVPAAEGYEQYF. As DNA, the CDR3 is TGCGCCAGCAGCCCAGGTGCAGTTCCCGCCGCCGAGGGCTACGAGCAGTACTTC.